The 15 T cell receptor beta chains listed next were all sequenced from one sample in a study of spatial heterogeneity in lung cancer. TCRdb re-called the 5' RACE reads with MiXCR, one entry per CDR3 protein. This table holds 60,000 to 65,000 distinct CDR3 sequences, 7% to 10% found once. The sample's time point: sample taken at primary tumor resection. Extraction of whole RNA from tumor, nontumor lung or frozen PBMC preceded unsorted sequencing. The sequenced sample was PBMCs, obtained at surgery. These receptors were obtained from a female donor with early-stage non-small cell lung cancer.

Many counts were recorded for this clonotype. This chain connects TRBV5-1 to TRBJ1-4, with 7 bases lining up with TRBD1. J lost 4 bases, V lost 0 bases, and 0 bases had no gene match. Germline CDR1 and CDR2: SGHRS and YFSETQ. The CDR3 loop spans 14 amino acids. CDR3 region: CASSLGDSNEKLFF. In DNA form, the CDR3 reads TGCGCCAGCAGCTTGGGGGACAGTAATGAAAAACTGTTTTTT. Based on the CDR3 plus reference TRBV5-1 and TRBJ1-4, the full variable domain is KAGVTQTPRYLIKTRGQQVTLSCSPISGHRSVSWYQQTPGQGLQFLFEYFSETQRNKGNFPGRFSGRQFSNSRSEMNVSTLELGDSALYLCASSLGDSNEKLFFGSGTQLSVL.

J is TRBJ2-2 and V is TRBV6-6; 10 bases agree with TRBD1. Trimming cost V 11 bases and J 4 bases; bases outside gene matches: 10. The CDR3 spans 15 residues. The germline V gene has CDR1 MNHNY and CDR2 SVGAGI (reference sequence). The CDR3 loop reads CAHFWTGGSTGELFF. As DNA, the CDR3 is TGTGCCCATTTTTGGACAGGGGGAAGCACCGGGGAGCTGTTTTTT.

V gene TRBV29-1 combines with J gene TRBJ2-2; 10 bases map to TRBD1. Looked up from germline, CDR1 is SQVTM and CDR2 is ANQGSEA. The CDR3 sequence is 12 residues long. V lost 6 bases, J lost 7 bases, and 2 bases stayed unmatched. CDR3 sequence (DNA): TGCAGCGTGGGACAGGGGATCGGGGAGCTGTTTTTT. Its translation: CSVGQGIGELFF.

This clonotype was counted at least ten times. This rearrangement joins TRBV5-1 to TRBJ2-2, with 7 bases lining up with TRBD2. The CDR3 consists of 14 residues. Germline lookup yields CDR1 SGHRS and CDR2 YFSETQ. V was clipped by 7 bases and J by 7 bases; unmatched bases: 10. The CDR3 loop reads CASYPSGVNGELFF. The DNA of the CDR3 is TGCGCCAGCTACCCTAGCGGAGTTAACGGGGAGCTGTTTTTT.

This clonotype was picked up a small number of times. The J gene is TRBJ2-7, the V gene TRBV6-5, with 8 bases fitting TRBD1. Trimming at V came to 4 bases and at J to 5 bases, leaving 7 bases not matched to a gene. The CDR3 totals 14 residues. CDR1 is MNHEY and CDR2 is SVGAGI in the germline V gene. The CDR3 sequence: CASSFTGTGDEQYF. CDR3 DNA: TGTGCCAGCAGTTTCACCGGGACAGGAGACGAGCAGTACTTC.

This clonotype was seen ten or more times. The V call is TRBV14, the J call TRBJ2-3; 8 bases fit TRBD1. This CDR3 has 17 amino acids. Germline CDR1 reads SGHDN; CDR2 reads FVKESK. Trimming took 1 base from V and 6 from J; bases not matched to a gene: 12. The CDR3 region has the DNA TGTGCCAGCAGCCAAGCCCAGGGGGCAGCGGCGATGGATACGCAGTATTTT. It encodes CASSQAQGAAAMDTQYF.

This chain connects TRBV7-9 to TRBJ1-2; tentative D call: TRBD1 (6 bases). Germline V CDR1 and CDR2: SEHNR, FQNEAQ (reference sequence). The V end was cut by 5 bases, the J end by 7 bases, with 14 bases between. The CDR3 loop spans 13 amino acids. CDR3 DNA: TGTGCCAGCAGCCAAGCAGGGGCTAGTGGCTACACCTTC. This translates into CASSQAGASGYTF. Based on the CDR3 plus reference TRBV7-9 and TRBJ1-2, the full variable domain is DTGVSQNPRHKITKRGQNVTFRCDPISEHNRLYWYRQTLGQGPEFLTYFQNEAQLEKSRLLSDRFSAERPKGSFSTLEIQRTEQGDSAMYLCASSQAGASGYTFGSGTRLTVV.

This clonotype has only a few counts. The genes are TRBV19 and TRBJ1-5; 9 bases line up with TRBD1. CDR1 and CDR2 (germline): LNHDA, SQIVND (reference sequence). The ends lost 3 bases at V and 7 bases at J; junction bases unmatched: 7. This CDR3 comprises 15 residues. CDR3: CASSISGQGGQPQHF. As DNA, the CDR3 is TGTGCCAGTAGTATTTCGGGACAGGGCGGACAGCCCCAGCATTTT.

The chain joins TRBV12-3 or TRBV12-4 to TRBJ2-1; 9 bases align to TRBD1. V was pared by 1 base and J by 8 bases, with 0 bases of the junction left unmatched. This CDR3 is built from 13 residues. CDR3 residues: CASSLGTGDEQFF. In DNA, the CDR3 is TGTGCCAGCAGTTTAGGGACAGGGGATGAGCAGTTCTTC.

This clonotype was seen repeatedly, ten times or more. The chain joins TRBV10-3 to TRBJ1-1; D may be TRBD1 (6 bases). This CDR3 is built from 15 residues. The V end lost 8 bases, the J end lost 1 base, and 17 bases lay between the germline ends. Germline V gene sequence: CDR1 ENHRY, CDR2 SYGVKD. CDR3 in DNA: TGTGCCATCGAAGCGGGACACCGTGGGAACACTGAAGCTTTCTTT. It is translated as CAIEAGHRGNTEAFF.

This clonotype was seen many times. The chain recombines TRBV12-3 or TRBV12-4 with TRBJ2-4, with TRBD2 identical over 7 bases. The V segment lost 2 bases and the J segment 7 bases; nucleotides outside the gene matches: 5. The CDR3 spans 14 residues. Here the CDR3 reads CASSLSGGGNIQYF. CDR3 nucleotide sequence: TGTGCCAGCAGTTTATCCGGGGGAGGGAACATTCAGTACTTC.

V usage is TRBV5-1 and J usage is TRBJ1-1; D gene unclear. V was shortened by 0 bases and J by 1 base, with 10 bases between the two germline ends. This CDR3 contains 15 residues. Germline V lookup: CDR1 SGHRS, CDR2 YFSETQ. CDR3 amino acids: CASSLEGLPNTEAFF. CDR3 in DNA: TGCGCCAGCAGCTTGGAGGGCTTACCGAACACTGAAGCTTTCTTT. Combining the CDR3 with reference TRBV5-1 and TRBJ1-1 gives the whole variable domain KAGVTQTPRYLIKTRGQQVTLSCSPISGHRSVSWYQQTPGQGLQFLFEYFSETQRNKGNFPGRFSGRQFSNSRSEMNVSTLELGDSALYLCASSLEGLPNTEAFFGQGTRLTVV.

This clonotype was counted many times. The rearrangement uses TRBV10-3 and TRBJ2-5, with TRBD1 matching 10 bases. CDR3 length: 15 amino acids. After removal of 6 bases from V and 1 base from J, the junction contained 5 bases not matched to a gene. Germline V gene sequence: CDR1 ENHRY, CDR2 SYGVKD. CDR3 DNA: TGTGCCATCAGACCCGGGACAGGGGTCCAAGAGACCCAGTACTTC. It yields the protein CAIRPGTGVQETQYF.

This sequence joins TRBV28 and TRBJ1-3; TRBD1 might be the D (6 bases). The CDR3 loop spans 15 amino acids. Trimming shortened V by 6 bases and J by 4 bases, and 16 bases separated the two germline ends. Germline-derived CDR1 and CDR2 are MDHEN and SYDVKM. The CDR3 loop reads CASSGPPGAGNTIYF. CDR3 bases: TGTGCCAGCAGCGGGCCCCCAGGGGCCGGAAACACCATATATTTT.

This chain joins TRBV19 and TRBJ2-3; 8 bases agree with TRBD1. Germline values: CDR1 LNHDA, CDR2 SQIVND (reference sequence). The V gene end was trimmed by 3 bases and the J gene end by 2 bases; junction bases not matched to a gene: 7. The CDR3 totals 16 residues. This CDR3 is CASSMRGQGHTDTQYF. The CDR3 DNA sequence: TGTGCCAGTAGTATGCGCGGACAGGGACACACAGATACGCAGTATTTT.